This TCR beta chain emerged from a study of CDR3 diversity in severe acne. TCRdb used MiXCR to reprocess the PCR reads, holding one entry per CDR3 protein. The sample includes roughly 93,000 distinct CDR3 sequences, under 55% seen only once; the top ten take around 10%. The CDR3 is 14 residues long. CDR1 is KGHDR and CDR2 is SFDVKD in the germline V gene. With 1 base removed from V and 2 bases from J, the gap between germline ends came to 7 bases. The TCR sequence derives from a male donor with severe acne vulgaris. Sequencing input: blood. The rearrangement joins TRBV24-1 to TRBJ2-5; unclear D gene. The CDR3 loop is CATSDFSSQETQYF. For the CDR3, the DNA is TGTGCCACCAGTGATTTTTCCAGTCAAGAGACCCAGTACTTC.